Sequencing of this T cell receptor (beta chain) was carried out in a study of cytomegalovirus exposure and HLA in healthy donors. Study at large: Around 180 million T cells yielded 100 million or so unique TCR beta sequences in earlier analysis. Findings and caveats of the study: Cytomegalovirus status was reportedly diagnosed by the classifier with high sensitivity and specificity.

As regards this clone: Its cognate antigen is unknown.

The study sampled nominally healthy donors, though unrecorded immune exposures were likely. PCR involved 60 Vbeta and 13 Jbeta primers. Libraries were prepared by immunoSEQ multiplex PCR; TCRdb keeps only in-frame clonotypes and omits some of them. The table includes some 120,000 clones, about 73% detected once. Germline loops: CDR1 LNHDA, CDR2 SQIVND (reference sequence). V lost 2 bases, J lost 4 bases, and 14 bases lay in between. This CDR3 comprises 16 residues. J is TRBJ2-2 and V is TRBV19; the D gene is possibly TRBD1 (6 bases). The source material was PBMCs. The source of this sequence is a woman aged 40 to 50 in good health and CMV-seronegative. The CDR3 DNA is TGTGCCAGTAGTATACATTCAGGGGTGGGCACCGGGGAGCTGTTTTTT. This translates into CASSIHSGVGTGELFF.